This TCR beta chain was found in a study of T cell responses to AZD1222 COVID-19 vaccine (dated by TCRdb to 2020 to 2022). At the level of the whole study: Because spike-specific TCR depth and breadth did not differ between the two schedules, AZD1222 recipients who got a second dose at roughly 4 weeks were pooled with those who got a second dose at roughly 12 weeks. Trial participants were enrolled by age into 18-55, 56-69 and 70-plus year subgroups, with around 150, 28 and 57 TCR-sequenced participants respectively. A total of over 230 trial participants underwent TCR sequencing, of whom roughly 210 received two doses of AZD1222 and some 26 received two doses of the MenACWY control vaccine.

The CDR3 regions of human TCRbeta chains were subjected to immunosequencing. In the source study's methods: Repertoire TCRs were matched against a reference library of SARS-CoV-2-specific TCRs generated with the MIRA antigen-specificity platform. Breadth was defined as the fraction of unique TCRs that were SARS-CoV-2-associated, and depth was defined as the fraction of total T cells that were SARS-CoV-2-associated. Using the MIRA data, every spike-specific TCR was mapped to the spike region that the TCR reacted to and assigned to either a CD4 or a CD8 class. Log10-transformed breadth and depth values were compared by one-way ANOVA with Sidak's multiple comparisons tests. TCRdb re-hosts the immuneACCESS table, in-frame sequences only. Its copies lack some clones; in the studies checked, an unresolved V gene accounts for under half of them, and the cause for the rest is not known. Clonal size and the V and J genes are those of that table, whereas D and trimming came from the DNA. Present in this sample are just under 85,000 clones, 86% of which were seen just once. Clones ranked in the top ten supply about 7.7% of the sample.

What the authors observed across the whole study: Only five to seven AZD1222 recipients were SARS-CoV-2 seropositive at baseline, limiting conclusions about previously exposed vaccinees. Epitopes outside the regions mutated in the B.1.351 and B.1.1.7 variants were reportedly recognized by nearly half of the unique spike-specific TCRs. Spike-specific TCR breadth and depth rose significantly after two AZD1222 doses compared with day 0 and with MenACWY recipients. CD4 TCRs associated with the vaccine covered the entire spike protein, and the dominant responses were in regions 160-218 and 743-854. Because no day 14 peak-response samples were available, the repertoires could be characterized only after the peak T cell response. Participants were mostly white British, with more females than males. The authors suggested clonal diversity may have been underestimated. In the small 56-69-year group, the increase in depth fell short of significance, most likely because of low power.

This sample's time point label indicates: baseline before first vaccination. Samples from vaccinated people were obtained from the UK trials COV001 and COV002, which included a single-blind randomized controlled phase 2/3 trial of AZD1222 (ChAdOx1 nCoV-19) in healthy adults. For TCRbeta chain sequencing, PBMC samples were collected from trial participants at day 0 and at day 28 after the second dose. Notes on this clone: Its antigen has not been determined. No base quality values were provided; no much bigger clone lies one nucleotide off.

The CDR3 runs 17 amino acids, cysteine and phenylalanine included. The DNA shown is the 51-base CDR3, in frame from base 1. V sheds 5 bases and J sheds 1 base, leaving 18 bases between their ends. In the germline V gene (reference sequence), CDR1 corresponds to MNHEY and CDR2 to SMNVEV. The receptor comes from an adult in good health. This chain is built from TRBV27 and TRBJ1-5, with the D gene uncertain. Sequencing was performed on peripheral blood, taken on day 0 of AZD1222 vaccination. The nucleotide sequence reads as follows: TGTGCCAGCAGTCAATACTTAGGGTATAACAGCAATCAGCCCCAGCATTTT. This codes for CASSQYLGYNSNQPQHF.